The 20 T cell receptor beta chains reported below all come from one sample, sequenced in a study of CD8 T cells in Susac syndrome (dated by TCRdb to the late 2010s). Library construction relied on the immunoSEQ multiplex PCR assay. RNA was extracted using the RNeasy kit, and roughly 0.45 to 1 microgram was reverse transcribed with random hexamers. TCRdb applied fastp at Q25 and MiXCR to the public reads, then kept only in-frame beta chains. Duplicate CDR3 protein sequences are folded into a single record with the most common DNA and genes. For this sample the table gives some 200,000 distinct CDR3 sequences, of which around 95% were detected only once. The ten largest clones capture 0.098% of the sample. Sequenced: CD4+ T cells from PBMCs. These TCRs come from a human donor with Susac syndrome.

This chain uses TRBV6-5 with TRBJ2-7; the match to TRBD2 covers 9 bases. Per germline, CDR1 MNHEY and CDR2 SVGAGI. Trimming cost V 0 bases and J 1 base; bases outside gene matches: 1. There are 15 residues in the CDR3. CDR3 sequence reads: CASSYSLAGSYEQYF. DNA for the CDR3: TGTGCCAGCAGTTACTCGCTAGCGGGGTCCTACGAGCAGTACTTC.

This clonotype has only one observation. J is TRBJ2-5 and V is TRBV2; TRBD1 matches 12 bases. Germline V gene sequence: CDR1 SNHLY, CDR2 FYNNEI. V shed 8 bases, J shed 4 bases, and the junction held 5 bases outside the gene matches. This CDR3 comprises 14 residues. The CDR3 is CASVRDRGRETQYF. In DNA form, the CDR3 reads TGTGCCAGCGTCCGGGACAGGGGGCGAGAGACCCAGTACTTC.

The gene calls are TRBV19 and TRBJ2-5, with D perhaps given as TRBD1 or TRBD2 (5 bases each). CDR1 is LNHDA, CDR2 SQIVND, per germline (reference sequence). CDR3 length: 14 amino acids. V shed 1 base and J shed 2 bases, with 8 bases lying between them. Written as DNA, the CDR3 is TGTGCCAGTAGTATAGGAGGGGTGCAAGAGACCCAGTACTTC. Translating gives CASSIGGVQETQYF.

This clonotype was detected a few times. The V call is TRBV7-2, the J call TRBJ1-1, with D hard to call. Germline CDR1 reads SGHTA; CDR2 reads FQGNSA. This CDR3 contains 16 residues. Trimming cost V 1 base and J 0 bases, with 12 bases left between them. This chain's CDR3 is CASSLGPPVVNTEAFF. DNA for the CDR3: TGTGCCAGCAGCTTAGGTCCTCCGGTTGTGAACACTGAAGCTTTCTTT.

This rearrangement joins TRBV6-4 to TRBJ2-5; TRBD2 matches 12 bases. This CDR3 has 16 amino acids. The germline gives CDR1 MRHNA, CDR2 SNTAGT. After removal of 2 bases from V and 2 bases from J, the junction contained 3 bases not matched to a gene. CDR3 amino acids: CASSDGTSGQQETQYF. CDR3 DNA: TGTGCCAGCAGTGACGGGACTAGCGGGCAACAAGAGACCCAGTACTTC.

The V and J genes are TRBV18 and TRBJ2-5; 11 bases align to TRBD2. Trimming removed 3 bases from V and 3 bases from J; junction bases left unmatched: 3. This CDR3 spans 15 amino acids. The V gene's germline CDR1 is KGHSH and CDR2 LQKENI. DNA for the CDR3: TGTGCCAGCTCACCCGAGGGACTAGCGGAAGAGACCCAGTACTTC. The encoded protein is CASSPEGLAEETQYF.

This rearrangement joins TRBV5-4 to TRBJ1-1; 8 bases fit TRBD1. Germline V CDR1 and CDR2: SGHNT, YYREEE (reference sequence). V lost 2 bases to trimming and J lost 4 bases; unmatched junction nucleotides: 4. The CDR3 consists of 14 residues. For the CDR3, the DNA is TGTGCCAGCAGCTTTGACAGGGGCGGCACTGAAGCTTTCTTT. Protein: CASSFDRGGTEAFF.

The chain combines TRBV20-1 with TRBJ2-7; no clear D gene. The CDR3 is 14 amino acids. The V end was cut by 0 bases, the J end by 9 bases, with 18 bases between. Germline CDR1 reads DFQATT; CDR2 reads SNEGSKA (reference sequence). The CDR3 DNA reads TGCAGTGCTAGAGATCGTTTGGAAGGTTTGAGGCAGTACTTC. Residues: CSARDRLEGLRQYF.

The V and J genes are TRBV20-1 and TRBJ2-1; D unclear. In germline, CDR1 is DFQATT, CDR2 SNEGSKA (reference sequence). Trimming removed 7 bases at V and 2 bases at J, with 12 bases between. This CDR3 is 13 amino acids long. The CDR3 DNA reads TGCAGTGTTGGCAGTCGCACCTACAATGAGCAGTTCTTC. It is translated as CSVGSRTYNEQFF.

The chain carries TRBV19 and TRBJ1-5; weak D call: TRBD1 (5 bases). CDR3 length: 12 residues. Trimming removed 3 bases at V and 6 bases at J, with 6 bases between. The germline gives CDR1 LNHDA, CDR2 SQIVND (reference sequence). The CDR3 spells CASSMQGQPQHF. The DNA for the CDR3 is TGTGCCAGTAGTATGCAGGGTCAGCCCCAGCATTTT.

The chain employs TRBV9 and TRBJ1-2; no reliable D call. Trimming took 0 bases from V and 6 from J, leaving 12 bases between them. The CDR3 length is 14 residues. Germline V gives CDR1 SGDLS, CDR2 YYNGEE. Here the CDR3 DNA reads TGTGCCAGCAGCGTAGTAGGTGCTTCAGATGGCTACACCTTC. Protein: CASSVVGASDGYTF.

The chain carries TRBV30 and TRBJ1-2; D is unresolved. The V gene's germline CDR1 is GTSNPN and CDR2 SVGIG (reference sequence). Trimming stripped 1 base from V and 4 bases from J, with 7 bases between. The CDR3 has 12 amino acids. The CDR3 nucleotides are TGTGCCTGGAGTGAGTTCGGCTATGGCTACACCTTC. This codes for CAWSEFGYGYTF.

This sequence joins TRBV19 and TRBJ1-5, with D uncertain. CDR3 size: 12 residues. V lost 10 bases to trimming and J lost 9 bases, with 16 bases between them. In germline, CDR1 is LNHDA, CDR2 SQIVND (reference sequence). CDR3 sequence (DNA): TGTGCCACGTCCCTGTTTGAAGCGCCCCAGCATTTT. As protein: CATSLFEAPQHF.

For the CDR3, the DNA is TGTGCCAGCAGCACTGGTCGGGGGGGCCTTTACGAGCAGTACTTC. The encoded protein is CASSTGRGGLYEQYF. V is TRBV7-9 and J is TRBJ2-7; 8 bases align to TRBD2. The CDR3 extends over 15 amino acids. With V trimmed by 5 bases and J by 4 bases, 10 bases remained unmatched. Germline CDR1 SEHNR, CDR2 FQNEAQ (reference sequence).

V is TRBV6-5 and J is TRBJ2-7; no firm D call. Germline values: CDR1 MNHEY, CDR2 SVGAGI. V was trimmed by 5 bases and J by 5 bases, leaving 7 bases between them. This CDR3 is 11 amino acids long. The CDR3 region is CASSRQNEQYF. CDR3 bases: TGTGCCAGCAGTCGACAAAACGAGCAGTACTTC.

V usage is TRBV4-1 and J usage is TRBJ2-5, with D possibly called TRBD1 or TRBD2 (5 bases each). The germline V gene has CDR1 MGHRA and CDR2 YSYEKL. V lost 0 bases and J 5 bases, leaving 13 bases between the germline ends. This CDR3 comprises 15 residues. CDR3 nucleotide sequence: TGCGCCAGCAGCCAAGAAGTCAGGGAGTGGGAGACCCAGTACTTC. Translation gives CASSQEVREWETQYF.

The chain carries TRBV27 and TRBJ2-4; maybe TRBD2 (7 bases). Trimming cost V 1 base and J 6 bases, with 19 bases left between them. This CDR3 comprises 17 residues. Germline V gene data show CDR1 as MNHEY and CDR2 as SMNVEV (reference sequence). CDR3 sequence: CASSLFRGGQAANIQYF. CDR3 bases: TGTGCCAGCAGTTTATTCAGGGGAGGGCAGGCAGCAAACATTCAGTACTTC.

J is TRBJ1-1 and V is TRBV9; no reliable D call. Germline V lookup: CDR1 SGDLS, CDR2 YYNGEE. V was cut by 0 bases and J by 6 bases, with 15 bases left in between. The CDR3 totals 15 residues. CDR3 amino acids: CASSVVGAPHAEAFF. CDR3 DNA: TGTGCCAGCAGCGTAGTCGGCGCCCCCCACGCTGAAGCTTTCTTT.

The chain has TRBV29-1 and TRBJ2-3; perhaps TRBD1 as D (5 bases). V lost 4 bases and J lost 4, with 9 bases in between. Germline CDR1 and CDR2: SQVTM and ANQGSEA. The CDR3 spans 12 residues. CDR3 coding DNA: TGCAGCGTTGCCCAGGGTGCAGATACGCAGTATTTT. It translates to CSVAQGADTQYF.

The gene calls are TRBV11-2 and TRBJ2-7; D is uncertain. Germline assignment: CDR1 SGHAT and CDR2 FQNNGV. Trimming pared 1 base from V and 6 bases from J, leaving 7 bases between. This CDR3 comprises 12 residues. Written as DNA, the CDR3 is TGTGCCAGCAGCTTAGGTCTCTTCGAGCAGTACTTC. Translation: CASSLGLFEQYF.